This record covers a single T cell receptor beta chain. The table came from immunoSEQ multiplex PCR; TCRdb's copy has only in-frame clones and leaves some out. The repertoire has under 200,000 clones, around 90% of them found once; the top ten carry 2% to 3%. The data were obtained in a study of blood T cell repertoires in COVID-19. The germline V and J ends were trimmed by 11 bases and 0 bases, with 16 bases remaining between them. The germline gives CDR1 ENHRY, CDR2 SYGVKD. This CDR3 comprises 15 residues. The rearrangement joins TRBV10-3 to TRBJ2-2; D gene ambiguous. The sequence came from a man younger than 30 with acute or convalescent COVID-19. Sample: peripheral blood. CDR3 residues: CASRRPTSNTGELFF. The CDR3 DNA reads TGTGCCTCCCGCCGCCCTACCTCGAACACCGGGGAGCTGTTTTTT.